The clone carrying this T cell receptor (beta chain) was detected only a few times. Antigen: not known. Compared with germline, one end of the junction differs, possibly owing to a read error. The use of a sample-barcoded 5' primer and a J-beta primer mix characterized a second PCR of about 7 to 12 cycles. Every cDNA molecule bore a tag from a template-switch adaptor containing 12 random nucleotides. TCRdb reanalysed the 5' RACE reads using MiXCR and keeps one entry per CDR3 protein. The sample consists of hundreds of thousands of distinct CDR3 sequences, approximately 39% of them appearing once. The data are from a study of blood T cells in healthy people across ages. Study conclusions and caveats: From one million sequenced T cells, diversity estimates were lower bounds.

Germline V gene sequence: CDR1 SGDLS, CDR2 YYNGEE. The CDR3 consists of 15 residues. This TCR derives from a woman aged 55-69 years in good health. Sequences were obtained from blood. This sequence joins TRBV9 and TRBJ2-7; D not certain. The CDR3 reads CASNVEPDGTYEQYF. The CDR3 DNA sequence: TGTGCCAGCAACGTAGAACCGGACGGTACCTACGAGCAGTACTTC. Full variable domain (remainder filled in from reference TRBV9 and TRBJ2-7): DSGVTQTPKHLITATGQRVTLRCSPRSGDLSVYWYQQSLDQGLQFLIQYYNGEERAKGNILERFSAQQFPDLHSELNLSSLELGDSALYFCASNVEPDGTYEQYFGPGTRLTVT.